The 18 T cell receptor beta chains presented below share a single source sample, sequenced in a study of metastatic and nonmetastatic thyroid tumors. All patients were untreated before thyroid surgery. MiXCR reprocessed the PCR reads for TCRdb. The table has 55,000 or so clones, around a sixth seen once; the top ten hold about 3%. The sample consisted of blood. The source of these receptors is a female donor with papillary thyroid cancer or a benign thyroid nodule (not recorded which). Some clones in this sample may be carry-over from other donors' samples.

This clone was seen ten or more times. The chain carries TRBV12-3 or TRBV12-4 and TRBJ2-7, with 9 bases fitting TRBD1. This CDR3 region has 16 residues. The J segment lost 6 bases and the V segment lost 6 bases, leaving 15 bases of the junction unmatched. The CDR3 protein is CASRPKPGQGPAEQYF. DNA for the CDR3: TGTGCCAGCAGGCCCAAACCGGGACAGGGTCCTGCCGAGCAGTACTTC.

The chain couples TRBV7-9 to TRBJ2-7; 7 bases line up with TRBD1. Unmatched junction bases numbered 8, after V lost 3 bases and J lost 6 bases. The CDR3 sequence is 14 residues long. Per germline, CDR1 SEHNR and CDR2 FQNEAQ (reference sequence). This CDR3 is CASSLGQGVGEQYV. The DNA for the CDR3 is TGTGCCAGCAGCTTGGGCCAGGGGGTTGGCGAGCAGTACGTC.

This clone was detected many times. This chain connects TRBV5-1 to TRBJ2-1; 9 bases match TRBD1. With V trimmed by 0 bases and J by 4 bases, 2 bases remained unmatched. The CDR3 runs to 15 residues. The germline gives CDR1 SGHRS, CDR2 YFSETQ. CDR3 in DNA: TGCGCCAGCAGCTTGGAAGGGACAGGGTACAATGAGCAGTTCTTC. This encodes CASSLEGTGYNEQFF.

This clone showed up just a few times. The chain combines TRBV6-1 with TRBJ2-3; D not resolved. This CDR3 spans 17 amino acids. V was pared by 2 bases and J by 0 bases, with 15 bases between. CDR1 is MNHNS and CDR2 is SASEGT in the germline V gene. The CDR3 bases are TGTGCCAGCAGTGAATTCATTCAGTGGGATAGCACAGATACGCAGTATTTT. Translating gives CASSEFIQWDSTDTQYF.

This clone was counted at least ten times. This chain links TRBV10-3 with TRBJ1-1; D unclear. Trimming cost V 7 bases and J 4 bases, with 13 bases left between them. This CDR3 is 13 amino acids long. Germline V gene sequence: CDR1 ENHRY, CDR2 SYGVKD. Written as DNA, the CDR3 is TGTGCCATCAACTTCGGATCAGGCACTGAAGCTTTCTTT. It translates to CAINFGSGTEAFF.

This clone came up many times. The V and J genes are TRBV5-5 and TRBJ2-5; D is ambiguous. This CDR3 region has 13 residues. CDR1 is SGHKS, CDR2 YYEKEE, per germline (reference sequence). With 1 base removed from V and 5 bases from J, the gap between germline ends came to 9 bases. CDR3 region: CASSLIGLETQYF. The CDR3 DNA is TGTGCCAGCAGCTTGATAGGGTTGGAGACCCAGTACTTC.

There are a few counts of this clone. V and J are TRBV7-8 and TRBJ2-7; D is undetermined. V lost 5 bases and J lost 8, with 16 bases in between. In germline, CDR1 is SGHVS, CDR2 FQNEAQ. The CDR3 consists of 13 residues. The CDR3 coding sequence is TGTGCCAGCAGCACCCCCCAGACCTGCCAGCAGTACTTC. Its translation: CASSTPQTCQQYF.

In this sample, this clone turned up a few times. A read error is possible here, since a much larger clone lies one base away. Other DNA variants within this sample encode the same CDR3. The V gene is TRBV30, the J gene TRBJ2-1, with 10 bases identical to TRBD2. The germline gives CDR1 GTSNPN, CDR2 SVGIG (reference sequence). CDR3 length equals 16 residues. J gave up 3 bases and V 3 bases, and 8 bases lay outside the gene matches. The CDR3 nucleotides are TGTGCCTGGAGACAGAAGCGGGAGGGCCTCTACAATGAGCAGTTCTTC. Amino acids: CAWRQKREGLYNEQFF. The complete variable domain, with remaining parts taken from reference TRBV30 and TRBJ2-1, reads SQTIHQWPATLVQPVGSPLSLECTVEGTSNPNLYWYRQAAGRGLQLLFYSVGIGQISSEVPQNLSASRPQDRQFILSSKKLLLSDSGFYLCAWRQKREGLYNEQFFGPGTRLTVL.

With regard to this clone: Mismatch with germline at one junction end may stem from a read error. This chain connects TRBV20-1 to TRBJ2-7; the D is unclear. CDR3 length: 11 residues. From germline, CDR1 is DFQATT and CDR2 SNEGSKA (reference sequence). The CDR3 region is CGAREVYEQYF. CDR3 coding DNA: TGCGGTGCTAGAGAAGTGTACGAGCAGTACTTC.

The chain carries TRBV27 and TRBJ2-7, with 7 bases matching TRBD1. The CDR3 length is 15 residues. Trimming cost V 7 bases and J 4 bases; bases outside gene matches: 13. The germline CDR1 and CDR2 sequences are MNHEY and SMNVEV (reference sequence). In DNA form, the CDR3 reads TGTGCCAGCATTCTGAATACCGGGACAGTATACGAGCAGTACTTC. Protein sequence: CASILNTGTVYEQYF.

With respect to this clone: One junction end does not reproduce the germline sequence, and a read error may be involved. This chain joins TRBV6-1 and TRBJ2-2; D is perhaps TRBD2 (5 bases). The CDR3 extends over 13 amino acids. Germline CDR1 is MNHNS and CDR2 is SASEGT. The CDR3 sequence is CASSRNSAGEPFF. CDR3 bases: TGTGCCAGCAGCCGAAATAGTGCCGGGGAGCCGTTTTTT.

This clone appeared many times. The chain links TRBV6-1 to TRBJ2-6, with D possibly TRBD1 on 6 matching bases. The CDR3 extends over 15 amino acids. Trimming pared 5 bases from V and 1 base from J, leaving 9 bases between. Germline CDR1 reads MNHNS; CDR2 reads SASEGT. CDR3 amino acids: CASSPQGSGANVLTF. The CDR3 bases are TGTGCCAGCAGTCCCCAGGGGTCTGGGGCCAACGTCCTGACTTTC.

In its sample, this clone ranks as medium-sized. The chain has TRBV2 and TRBJ2-7; D remains unclear. The V end was cut by 2 bases, the J end by 4 bases, with 3 bases between. This CDR3 is 11 amino acids long. Germline V gene sequence: CDR1 SNHLY, CDR2 FYNNEI. The CDR3 reads CASSERYEQYF. Written as DNA, the CDR3 is TGTGCCAGCAGTGAAAGGTACGAGCAGTACTTC.

At least ten counts were recorded for this clone. The J gene is TRBJ2-1, the V gene TRBV19, with TRBD2 matching 12 bases. The CDR3 spans 16 residues. V trimming: 6 bases; J trimming: 0 bases; junction bases outside the gene matches: 3. The V gene's germline CDR1 is LNHDA and CDR2 SQIVND (reference sequence). The CDR3 reads CASRMTSGSSYNEQFF. CDR3 coding DNA: TGTGCCAGTAGGATGACTAGCGGGAGCTCCTACAATGAGCAGTTCTTC.

The rearrangement joins TRBV6-2 or TRBV6-3 to TRBJ2-7; 9 bases line up with TRBD1. V lost 2 bases, J lost 4 bases, and 12 bases stayed unmatched. Germline lookup yields CDR1 MNHEY and CDR2 SVGEGT. The CDR3 has 17 amino acids. CDR3 nucleotides: TGTGCCAGCAGTTACGGGAGGACAGGGGATGTGGGATACGAGCAGTACTTC. This sequence encodes CASSYGRTGDVGYEQYF.

This clone has at least ten counts. This sequence joins TRBV11-2 and TRBJ2-5; D is unclear. V was pared by 0 bases and J by 1 base, with 9 bases between. Germline-derived CDR1 and CDR2 are SGHAT and FQNNGV. This CDR3 has 15 amino acids. As DNA, the CDR3 is TGTGCCAGCAGCTTAGATCCCGCCAGCCAAGAGACCCAGTACTTC. Residues: CASSLDPASQETQYF.

The table lists this clone with many counts. The V gene is TRBV20-1, the J gene TRBJ2-3, with 11 bases lining up with TRBD2. V trimming: 4 bases; J trimming: 4 bases; junction bases outside the gene matches: 4. Germline V lookup: CDR1 DFQATT, CDR2 SNEGSKA (reference sequence). The CDR3 contains 14 residues. Here the CDR3 reads CSANSGRDADTQYF. DNA for the CDR3: TGCAGTGCTAATAGCGGGAGGGACGCAGATACGCAGTATTTT.

This clone has at least ten counts. The V and J genes are TRBV9 and TRBJ2-1; perhaps D is TRBD1 or TRBD2 (5 bases each). The CDR3 totals 16 residues. The V gene lost 0 bases and the J gene lost 5 bases, with 15 bases spanning the gap. Germline V CDR1 and CDR2: SGDLS, YYNGEE. The CDR3 nucleotides are TGTGCCAGCAGCGTAGACCCCGGGACCACCCACAATGAGCAGTTCTTC. Protein sequence: CASSVDPGTTHNEQFF.